Below are 11 T cell receptor beta chains sequenced from a single sample in a study of Ad26.COV2.S vaccination and SARS-CoV-2 variants. The treatment was: roughly 20 received Ad26.COV2.S at low or high dose, single or two shots; five or six received placebo; per-sample allocation not given. Sample collection was performed on day 63 after the first vaccine or placebo injection. Sequenced by immunoSEQ multiplex PCR; TCRdb stores in-frame clones only, minus some. In the table there are hundreds of thousands of clones, around 89% of which are singletons. Source: peripheral blood, taken in a trial of Ad26.COV2.S vaccine versus placebo. The receptor source for this set is a person aged 18-60 years who received the Ad26.COV2.S COVID-19 vaccine or a placebo.

V usage is TRBV7-8 and J usage is TRBJ1-6, with D hard to call. Trimming pared 4 bases from V and 5 bases from J, leaving 6 bases between. This CDR3 has 13 amino acids. Per germline, CDR1 SGHVS and CDR2 FQNEAQ. CDR3 sequence (DNA): TGTGCCAGCAGCTCTACAGATAATTCACCCCTCCACTTT. Translating it yields CASSSTDNSPLHF.

V usage is TRBV5-8 and J usage is TRBJ1-1; a weak D match, TRBD1 (6 bases). The germline V and J ends were trimmed by 0 bases and 0 bases, with 18 bases remaining between them. Germline assignment: CDR1 SGHTS and CDR2 YDEGEE. This CDR3 has 18 residues. CDR3 coding DNA: TGTGCCAGCAGCTTGGATTACGGGACACCGGGGATGAACACTGAAGCTTTCTTT. It encodes CASSLDYGTPGMNTEAFF.

This chain links TRBV12-3 or TRBV12-4 with TRBJ2-1, with 10 positions matching TRBD2. Unmatched junction bases numbered 2, after V lost 6 bases and J lost 9 bases. This CDR3 has 12 amino acids. Here the CDR3 DNA reads TGTGCCAGCAGGCGACTAGCGGGTGAGCAGTTCTTC. Protein: CASRRLAGEQFF.

This clone was found once. This chain uses TRBV24-1 with TRBJ1-4, with 11 bases fitting TRBD1. J was trimmed by 7 bases and V by 4 bases; bases with no gene match: 7. CDR3 length: 16 residues. Germline CDR1 reads KGHDR; CDR2 reads SFDVKD. CDR3 loop: CATSDRDRGECEKLFF. The CDR3 DNA reads TGTGCCACCAGTGACCGGGACAGGGGGGAGTGTGAAAAACTGTTTTTT.

The chain combines TRBV28 with TRBJ1-3; D call uncertain. V was shortened by 4 bases and J by 3 bases, with 10 bases between the two germline ends. The CDR3 runs to 14 residues. Per germline, CDR1 MDHEN and CDR2 SYDVKM. For the CDR3, the DNA is TGTGCCAGCAGTTCCCCAAATTTTGGAAACACCATATATTTT. Residues: CASSSPNFGNTIYF.

This chain connects TRBV6-4 to TRBJ2-5; D may be TRBD1 (6 bases). Trimming stripped 6 bases from V and 3 bases from J, with 23 bases between. Germline V gene sequence: CDR1 MRHNA, CDR2 SNTAGT. The CDR3 covers 17 residues. In DNA, the CDR3 is TGTGCCAGCAGATACCCCGGACAGCCTGGATCTAAAGAGACCCAGTACTTC. It specifies CASRYPGQPGSKETQYF.

V is TRBV5-6 and J is TRBJ1-2; D gene unclear. Germline V lookup: CDR1 SGHDT, CDR2 YYEEEE. V shed 6 bases and J shed 2 bases, with 14 bases lying between them. The CDR3 length is 14 residues. The CDR3 sequence is CASITRGRNYGYTF. CDR3 nucleotide sequence: TGTGCCAGCATTACACGCGGTAGGAACTATGGCTACACCTTC.

The chain links TRBV18 to TRBJ1-4, with D maybe TRBD1 (6 bases). The V and J ends lost 7 bases and 3 bases respectively, with 15 bases between them. Germline V gene sequence: CDR1 KGHSH, CDR2 LQKENI. The CDR3 contains 15 residues. In nucleotides, the CDR3 is TGTGCCAGCTTACTTCAACAGGGACCTAATGAAAAACTGTTTTTT. It yields the protein CASLLQQGPNEKLFF.

The rearrangement links TRBV2 to TRBJ2-3, with a weak D call TRBD1 (6 bases). The V gene's germline CDR1 is SNHLY and CDR2 FYNNEI. Trimming took off 1 base at V and 4 bases at J, with 18 bases between the two ends. The CDR3 is 17 amino acids. CDR3 region: CASSEGWGLPEADTQYF. The CDR3 DNA is TGTGCCAGCAGTGAAGGTTGGGGGCTACCAGAGGCAGATACGCAGTATTTT.

V and J are TRBV19 and TRBJ2-5; D is unresolved. Trimming stripped 3 bases from V and 5 bases from J, with 7 bases between. Per the germline V gene, CDR1 is LNHDA and CDR2 is SQIVND (reference sequence). The CDR3 totals 12 residues. Written as DNA, the CDR3 is TGTGCCAGTAGTATGTCGAGTGAGACCCAGTACTTC. Its translation: CASSMSSETQYF.

The rearrangement links TRBV6-6 to TRBJ2-3; 7 bases are shared with TRBD2. Looked up from germline, CDR1 is MNHNY and CDR2 is SVGAGI (reference sequence). The V segment lost 4 bases and the J segment 6 bases; nucleotides outside the gene matches: 7. This CDR3 has 14 amino acids. CDR3 amino acids: CASSSRSSGDTQYF. The DNA of the CDR3 is TGTGCCAGCAGTTCCCGGAGTAGCGGGGATACGCAGTATTTT.